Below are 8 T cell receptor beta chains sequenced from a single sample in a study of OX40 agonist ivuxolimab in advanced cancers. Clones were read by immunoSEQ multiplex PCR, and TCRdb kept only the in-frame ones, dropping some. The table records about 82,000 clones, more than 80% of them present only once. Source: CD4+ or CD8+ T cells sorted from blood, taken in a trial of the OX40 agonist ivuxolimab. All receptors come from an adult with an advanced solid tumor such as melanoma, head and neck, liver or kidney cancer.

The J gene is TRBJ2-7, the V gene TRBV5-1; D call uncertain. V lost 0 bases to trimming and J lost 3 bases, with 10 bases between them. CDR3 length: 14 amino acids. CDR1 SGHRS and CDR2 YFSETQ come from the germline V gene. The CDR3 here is CASSLVSLIYEQYF. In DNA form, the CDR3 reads TGCGCCAGCAGCTTGGTCTCACTGATCTACGAGCAGTACTTC.

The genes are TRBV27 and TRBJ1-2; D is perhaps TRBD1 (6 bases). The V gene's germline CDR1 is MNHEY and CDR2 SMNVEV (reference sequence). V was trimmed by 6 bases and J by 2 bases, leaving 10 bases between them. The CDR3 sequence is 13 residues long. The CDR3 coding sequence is TGTGCCAGCAGCCCTCAGGGGAACTATGGCTACACCTTC. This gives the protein CASSPQGNYGYTF.

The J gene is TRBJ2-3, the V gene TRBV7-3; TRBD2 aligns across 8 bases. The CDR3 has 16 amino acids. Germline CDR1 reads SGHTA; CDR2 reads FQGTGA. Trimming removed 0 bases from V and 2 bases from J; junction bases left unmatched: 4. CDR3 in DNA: TGTGCCAGCAGCTTAACAAGTAGCGGGGACACAGATACGCAGTATTTT. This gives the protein CASSLTSSGDTDTQYF.

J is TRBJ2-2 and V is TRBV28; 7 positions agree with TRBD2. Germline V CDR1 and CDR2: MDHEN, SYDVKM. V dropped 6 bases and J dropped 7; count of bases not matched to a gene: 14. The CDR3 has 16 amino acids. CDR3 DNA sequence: TGTGCCAGCAGCCACCCCGTGGGGGGAGGGAACGGGGAGCTGTTTTTT. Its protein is CASSHPVGGGNGELFF.

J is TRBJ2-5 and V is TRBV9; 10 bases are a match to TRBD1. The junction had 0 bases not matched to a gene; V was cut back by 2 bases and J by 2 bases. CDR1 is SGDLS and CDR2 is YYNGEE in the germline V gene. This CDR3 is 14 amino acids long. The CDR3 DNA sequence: TGTGCCAGCAGCGTGGGACAGGGGCAAGAGACCCAGTACTTC. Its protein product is CASSVGQGQETQYF.

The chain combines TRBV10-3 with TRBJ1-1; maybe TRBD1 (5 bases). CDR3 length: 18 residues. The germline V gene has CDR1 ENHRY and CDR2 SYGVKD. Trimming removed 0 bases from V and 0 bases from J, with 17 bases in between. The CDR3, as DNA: TGTGCCATCAGTGAGTCGCTTTCCTGGACACCTATGAACACTGAAGCTTTCTTT. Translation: CAISESLSWTPMNTEAFF.

CDR3 sequence: CASSEASGFTDTQYF. Written as DNA, the CDR3 is TGTGCCAGCAGCGAGGCTAGCGGGTTCACAGATACGCAGTATTTT. This chain connects TRBV9 to TRBJ2-3; 8 nucleotides agree with TRBD2. V was clipped by 3 bases and J by 2 bases; unmatched bases: 5. Germline V gene data show CDR1 as SGDLS and CDR2 as YYNGEE. The CDR3 has 15 residues. The full variable domain, in which reference TRBV9 and TRBJ2-3 provide the parts outside the CDR3, is DSGVTQTPKHLITATGQRVTLRCSPRSGDLSVYWYQQSLDQGLQFLIQYYNGEERAKGNILERFSAQQFPDLHSELNLSSLELGDSALYFCASSEASGFTDTQYFGPGTRLTVL.

CDR3 amino acids: CASSFRTSGGTPYEQYF. CDR3 sequence (DNA): TGCGCCAGCAGCTTTAGGACTAGCGGGGGGACCCCCTACGAGCAGTACTTC. The chain combines TRBV5-1 with TRBJ2-7, with 14 bases that match TRBD2. Germline lookup yields CDR1 SGHRS and CDR2 YFSETQ. The CDR3 covers 17 residues. V was clipped by 2 bases and J by 2 bases; unmatched bases: 6.